This T cell receptor beta chain was sequenced for a study of OX40 agonist ivuxolimab in advanced cancers. On the study more broadly: Participants averaged 60 years of age (range about 23 to 79) and were 75% to 90% male. A history of anti-PD-1, anti-PD-L1 or anti-CTLA-4 therapy was acceptable, and about 40% had some.

The germline V gene encodes CDR1 PRHDT and CDR2 FYEKMQ (reference sequence). This CDR3 has 15 amino acids. J gave up 4 bases and V 5 bases, and 6 bases lay outside the gene matches. On this clone: Its antigen is unknown.

Some clones are missing from TCRdb's copy, which holds only in-frame ones; the method was immunoSEQ multiplex PCR. The sample holds about 45,000 clones, just under 95% seen once. Study-wide results and limits: In general, CD8+ T cells held more expanded clones than CD4+ did, on average. Some patients without response likewise showed low normalized clonal expansion.

The clonotype was recovered from an adult with an advanced solid tumor such as melanoma, head and neck, liver or kidney cancer. This chain joins TRBV13 and TRBJ1-4; 8 bases agree with TRBD1. The specimen was CD4+ or CD8+ T cells sorted from blood, collected in a trial of the OX40 agonist ivuxolimab. The DNA for the CDR3 is TGTGCCAGCAGCCCGCGGGACAGGAGTAATGAAAAACTGTTTTTT. Protein product: CASSPRDRSNEKLFF.